A selection of T cell receptor beta chains follows, all from one sample in a study of blood T cell repertoires in COVID-19. Data came from immunoSEQ multiplex PCR; TCRdb stores just in-frame clones and leaves some out. The repertoire has tens of thousands of clones, 65% to 90% of them found once; the top ten carry about 1.2%. Sequenced: peripheral blood. All receptors come from a man in his sixties with acute or convalescent COVID-19. Each CDR3 is given without its conserved first and last residue.

cdr3_aa	v_call	j_call
ASSVEGQGDQPQH	TRBV9	TRBJ1-5
ASSLTSQGSMNTEAF	TRBV7-2	TRBJ1-1
ASSSRTTGSSGNTIY	TRBV7-8	TRBJ1-3
ASSLPGAATEAF	TRBV11-3	TRBJ1-1
SASRTSGALTQY	TRBV20-1	TRBJ2-3
ASSLGGAPSYEQY	TRBV5-5	TRBJ2-7
ASSVSSGGGTDTQY	TRBV7-9	TRBJ2-3
ASSPREPASGTDTQY	TRBV4-3	TRBJ2-3
ASSQDYGRVNTEAF	TRBV14	TRBJ1-1
ASSPGQRGLETQY	TRBV5-1	TRBJ2-5
ASSLRTGSNQPQH	TRBV5-6	TRBJ1-5
ASSLTGLAEAF	TRBV19	TRBJ1-1
ASSVRQGAQPQH	TRBV6-4	TRBJ1-5
ATSRGTSTEQY	TRBV15	TRBJ2-7
ASTSSGGAGGSDTQY	TRBV10-2	TRBJ2-3
SVVLAGVQQY	TRBV29-1	TRBJ2-7
ATRADSTGNTIY	TRBV15	TRBJ1-3
SVVQVYEQY	TRBV29-1	TRBJ2-7